Each of the 12 T cell receptor beta chains below was sequenced from the same sample in a study of STAT3 mutations in large granular lymphocyte leukemia. The repertoire was sequenced with immunoSEQ multiplex PCR; TCRdb's copy has only in-frame clones and lacks some. The data hold tens of thousands of clones, with about 81% observed a single time. Their specific antigens are unknown. General study points: At least one immunodominant TCR beta clonotype appeared in every T-cell large granular lymphocyte leukemia patient.

Sequencing used PBMCs. The receptors here all came from a human donor with T large granular lymphocyte leukemia. Some clones in this sample may be carry-over from other donors' samples.

The table lists this clone with a count of one. This sequence joins TRBV4-3 and TRBJ1-2, with D tentatively TRBD1 (5 bases). The CDR3 runs to 15 residues. V was clipped by 3 bases and J by 2 bases, with 13 bases between them. The germline CDR1 and CDR2 sequences are LGHNA and YSLEER. The chain's CDR3 is CASSQGVGGNYGYTF. The CDR3 nucleotides are TGCGCCAGCAGCCAGGGGGTCGGGGGGAACTATGGCTACACCTTC.

This clone was detected only once. This chain links TRBV4-2 with TRBJ2-1, with D tentatively TRBD1 or TRBD2 (5 bases each). This CDR3 has 13 amino acids. Germline V lookup: CDR1 LGHNA, CDR2 YNFKEQ. The V end lost 1 base, the J end lost 14 bases, and 15 bases lay between the germline ends. The CDR3 region has the DNA TGTGCCAGCAGCCAAGTTAGGGGAGAGGAAGAGTTCTTC. Translation: CASSQVRGEEEFF.

The rearrangement uses TRBV5-5 and TRBJ2-5; D uncertain. V lost 2 bases and J 4 bases, leaving 9 bases between the germline ends. The CDR3 runs to 13 residues. Germline lookup yields CDR1 SGHKS and CDR2 YYEKEE (reference sequence). CDR3: CASSFQRLETQYF. In DNA, the CDR3 is TGTGCCAGCAGCTTCCAACGGTTAGAGACCCAGTACTTC.

This clone was seen a few times. The V and J genes are TRBV28 and TRBJ1-2, with D hard to call. From germline, CDR1 is MDHEN and CDR2 SYDVKM. Trimming removed 7 bases from V and 8 bases from J, with 14 bases in between. The length of the CDR3 is 12 residues. CDR3 residues: CASTEGWRGYTF. CDR3 coding DNA: TGTGCCAGCACCGAGGGATGGCGGGGCTACACCTTC.

The chain joins TRBV6-5 to TRBJ1-2, with 9 nucleotides matching TRBD1. Germline-derived CDR1 and CDR2 are MNHEY and SVGAGI. V lost 0 bases to trimming and J lost 4 bases; unmatched junction nucleotides: 3. This CDR3 is built from 15 residues. CDR3 in amino acids: CASSYSYRGLYGYTF. CDR3 sequence (DNA): TGTGCCAGCAGTTACTCCTACAGGGGGCTCTATGGCTACACCTTC.

This clone was counted once. V is TRBV5-6 and J is TRBJ1-1; unclear D gene. CDR1 is SGHDT, CDR2 YYEEEE, per germline. The CDR3 length is 13 residues. V lost 2 bases to trimming and J lost 1 base, with 6 bases between them. The DNA for the CDR3 is TGTGCCAGCAGCTTACAGCGGAACACTGAAGCTTTCTTT. The encoded protein is CASSLQRNTEAFF.

The rearrangement uses TRBV5-1 and TRBJ2-2; 8 bases line up with TRBD1. V shed 7 bases, J shed 1 base, and the junction held 3 bases outside the gene matches. CDR3 size: 14 residues. Looked up from germline, CDR1 is SGHRS and CDR2 is YFSETQ. As DNA, the CDR3 is TGCGCCAGCTCCGGACAGGGGAACACCGGGGAGCTGTTTTTT. It yields the protein CASSGQGNTGELFF.

V usage is TRBV28 and J usage is TRBJ1-6; D is perhaps TRBD1 (6 bases). The length of the CDR3 is 12 residues. CDR1 is MDHEN and CDR2 is SYDVKM in the germline V gene. Trimming cost V 2 bases and J 16 bases, with 12 bases left between them. The CDR3 sequence is CASSLPRGGLHF. The CDR3 DNA reads TGTGCCAGCAGTTTACCTAGGGGGGGACTCCACTTT.

The chain uses TRBV30 and TRBJ2-7; D is undetermined. CDR1 and CDR2 from the germline V gene are GTSNPN and SVGIG (reference sequence). CDR3 length equals 14 residues. V lost 6 bases and J lost 3, with 18 bases in between. This chain's CDR3 is CACSHKGSLYEQYF. CDR3 sequence (DNA): TGTGCCTGCTCACACAAAGGATCCCTCTACGAGCAGTACTTC.

The genes are TRBV10-1 and TRBJ2-6; no firm D call. The germline CDR1 and CDR2 sequences are WNHNN and SYGVQD (reference sequence). Trimming shortened V by 4 bases and J by 1 base, and 8 bases separated the two germline ends. CDR3 size: 15 residues. The CDR3 protein is CASSGGQSGANVLTF. The CDR3 DNA is TGCGCCAGCAGTGGCGGCCAGTCTGGGGCCAACGTCCTGACTTTC.

This clone has more than one count but fewer than ten. The chain links TRBV18 to TRBJ2-1; no reliable D call. The CDR3 contains 13 residues. Per the germline V gene, CDR1 is KGHSH and CDR2 is LQKENI. V dropped 0 bases and J dropped 6 bases, with 6 bases sitting between them. This chain's CDR3 is CASSPPAGNEQFF. CDR3 coding DNA: TGTGCCAGCTCACCACCGGCTGGCAATGAGCAGTTCTTC.

The chain recombines TRBV6-5 with TRBJ1-6, with TRBD1 as a possible D gene (6 bases). The CDR3 extends over 14 amino acids. Germline V lookup: CDR1 MNHEY, CDR2 SVGAGI. V was clipped by 6 bases and J by 10 bases, with 16 bases between them. The CDR3 reads CASSPKGERSPLHF. In nucleotides, the CDR3 is TGTGCCAGCAGCCCCAAGGGGGAGCGGTCACCCCTCCACTTT.